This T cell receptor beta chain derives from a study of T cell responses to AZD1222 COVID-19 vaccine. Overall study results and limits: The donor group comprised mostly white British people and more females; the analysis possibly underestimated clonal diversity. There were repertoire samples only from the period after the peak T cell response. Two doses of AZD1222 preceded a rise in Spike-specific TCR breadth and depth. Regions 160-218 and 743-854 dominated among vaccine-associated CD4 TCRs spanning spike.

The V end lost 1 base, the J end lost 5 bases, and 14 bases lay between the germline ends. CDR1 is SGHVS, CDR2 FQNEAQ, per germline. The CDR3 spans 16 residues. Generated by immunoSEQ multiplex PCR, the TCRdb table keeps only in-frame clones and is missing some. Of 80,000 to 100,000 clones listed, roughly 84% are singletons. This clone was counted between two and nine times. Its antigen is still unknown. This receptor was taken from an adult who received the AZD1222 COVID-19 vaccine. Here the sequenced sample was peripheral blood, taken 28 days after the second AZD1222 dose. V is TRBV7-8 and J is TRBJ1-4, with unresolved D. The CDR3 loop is CASSLGPLLTNEKLFF. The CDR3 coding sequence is TGTGCCAGCAGCTTAGGGCCACTACTTACCAATGAAAAACTGTTTTTT.